A single TCR beta chain is shown here with its context. Its antigen is currently unknown. Diagnoses used clinical symptoms, serum thyroxine and TRAb, thyroid ultrasound and orbital computed tomography. The data were taken from a study of T cells in Graves' hyperthyroidism and ophthalmopathy. The study's findings and limits: In the blood, most expanded thyroid clonotypes above 0.001 appeared as well. For ophthalmopathy, model prediction preceded onset by a median 6.5 months. Stable hyperthyroidism and ophthalmopathy were separated using 13 V-J signatures.

Per the germline V gene, CDR1 is DFQATT and CDR2 is SNEGSKA (reference sequence). The CDR3 extends over 17 amino acids. With 2 bases removed from V and 1 base from J, the gap between germline ends came to 15 bases. RNA transcripts served as the template for amplifying TCR beta CDR3 regions. During a first-round RT-PCR of the TCR CDR3, the HTBI primer set was used. TCRdb independently ran MiXCR on the multiplex PCR reads; one entry per CDR3 protein. The sample contains 270,000 or so distinct CDR3 sequences, roughly 15% of which appear only once. The sample consisted of blood. The sequence was obtained from a woman aged 45 to 65 with Graves' hyperthyroidism that later progressed to Graves' ophthalmopathy. This rearrangement joins TRBV20-1 to TRBJ2-6; either TRBD1 or TRBD2 may fit D (5 bases each). CDR3 nucleotides: TGCAGTGCTAGACCAATTCCAGGGACGTCTGGGGCCAACGTCCTGACTTTC. It is translated as CSARPIPGTSGANVLTF.